Sequencing of this T cell receptor (beta chain) was carried out in a study of T cell responses to AZD1222 COVID-19 vaccine. This clone was recorded only once. The antigen is unknown. The method was immunoSEQ multiplex PCR; TCRdb's version includes in-frame clones alone and lacks a portion of them. The table lists roughly 100,000 clones, roughly 87% of them singletons. In germline, CDR1 is SGHDN, CDR2 FVKESK. J lost 2 bases, V lost 0 bases, and 6 bases had no gene match. The CDR3 loop spans 17 amino acids. The study, taken as a whole, reports: Elevations in Spike-specific TCR breadth and depth followed administration of two AZD1222 doses. The donors showed a predominance of white British ancestry and of females, with possible underestimation of clonal diversity. Researchers took repertoire samples only after the peak T cell response had come. Across spike, vaccine-associated CD4 TCRs were found, dominant at 160-218 and 743-854.

The sequences come from peripheral blood, collected on day 0 of AZD1222 vaccination. The chain combines TRBV14 with TRBJ1-2, with TRBD1 matching over 10 bases. This TCR came from an adult in good health. The DNA of the CDR3 is TGTGCCAGCAGCCAAGATCCAGGGACAGGGGCCAACTATGGCTACACCTTC. Protein: CASSQDPGTGANYGYTF.